These T cell receptor beta chains were read from a single sample in a study of cytomegalovirus exposure and HLA in healthy donors. Here immunoSEQ multiplex PCR was the method, and the copy in TCRdb shows in-frame clones only, minus some. The sample's table shows roughly 30,000 clones. Sequencing used PBMCs. The receptors shown here come from a female donor in good health and CMV-seronegative. Each CDR3 is given with its conserved first and last residue. Clone size is given for some rows only: seen once, a few or many times, or a class if the clone is expanded.

>15|NA|TRBV18|TRBJ2-2
CASSRDLGSTGELFF
>16|NA|TRBV5-8|TRBJ2-5
CASSLAVSRIGETQYF
>15|NA|TRBV6-4|TRBJ2-1
CASSTGQGPGDEQFF
>14|medium-sized|TRBV7-2|TRBJ2-7
CASSPGGALVEQYF
>13|NA|TRBV4-2|TRBJ2-7
CASSQEQAYEQYF
>16|NA|TRBV28|TRBJ2-4
CASSLPTGLSKNIQYF
>16|NA|TRBV19|TRBJ1-6
CASRRGQGAYNSPLHF
>13|NA|TRBV27|TRBJ1-6
CASKGQGNSPLHF
>17|NA|TRBV12-5|TRBJ2-6
CASGPGQGFSGANVLTF
>16|NA|TRBV10-1|TRBJ1-2
CASSDRGTGGSYGYTF
>19|NA|TRBV18|TRBJ2-1
CASSPGTSGGLSSYNEQFF
>12|NA|TRBV29-1|TRBJ1-2
CSVRTSYYGYTF
>13|NA|TRBV13|TRBJ1-2
CASSGTGNYGYTF
>19|NA|TRBV7-3|TRBJ2-6
CASSLPRQGSRSGANVLTF
>12|NA|TRBV4-1|TRBJ2-3
CASSQGGDTQYF
>18|NA|TRBV18|TRBJ1-6
CASSPLRLAGRDRSPLHF
>18|NA|TRBV7-9|TRBJ2-6
CASSWGRTANSGANVLTF
>14|NA|TRBV5-1|TRBJ1-1
CASSLLEGDTEAFF
>13|NA|TRBV19|TRBJ2-5
CASSIGSQETQYF
>13|NA|TRBV6-5|TRBJ2-3
CASSPESSGLAEF
>19|NA|TRBV27|TRBJ1-6
CATRAEPGLLSSYNSPLHF
>13|NA|TRBV5-6|TRBJ2-1
CASSLPTSNEQFF
>13|NA|TRBV28|TRBJ2-7
CASSLEGGYEQYF